The 13 T cell receptor beta chains below were found in one sample sequenced in a study of blood T cell repertoires in COVID-19. Method: immunoSEQ multiplex PCR; TCRdb's copy keeps in-frame clones and lacks some. This sample has about 58,000 clones; about 91% occur once, and the top ten carry about 4.6%. The sample was peripheral blood. All receptors derive from a man aged 45-65 years with active COVID-19.

J is TRBJ2-5 and V is TRBV24-1, with 11 bases fitting TRBD1. This CDR3 contains 15 residues. V lost 7 bases, J lost 7 bases, and 10 bases stayed unmatched. Germline assignment: CDR1 KGHDR and CDR2 SFDVKD. CDR3 sequence: CATSATDRGRGTQYF. The CDR3 DNA sequence: TGTGCCACCAGCGCCACGGACAGGGGGCGAGGGACCCAGTACTTC.

V gene TRBV5-4 combines with J gene TRBJ1-2; 7 bases match TRBD1. The CDR3 is 14 residues long. CDR1 is SGHNT, CDR2 YYREEE, per germline (reference sequence). V lost 5 bases, J lost 3 bases, and 7 bases stayed unmatched. This CDR3 is CASRRTGAYYGYTF. CDR3 sequence (DNA): TGTGCCAGCAGACGCACAGGGGCTTACTATGGCTACACCTTC. Complete variable domain (other parts from reference TRBV5-4 and TRBJ1-2): ETGVTQSPTHLIKTRGQQVTLRCSSQSGHNTVSWYQQALGQGPQFIFQYYREEENGRGNFPPRFSGLQFPNYSSELNVNALELDDSALYLCASRRTGAYYGYTFGSGTRLTVV.

This chain joins TRBV21-1 and TRBJ2-7; the D call in the table, TRBD2, was not verified against the DNA. TRBV21-1 is a known pseudogene. The CDR3 consists of 18 residues. Here the CDR3 reads CASSKRDCCILSSYEQYF. DNA of the CDR3: TGTGCCAGCAGCAAACGGGACTGCTGTATCCTTAGCTCCTACGAGCAGTACTTC.

This clone was seen just once. V and J are TRBV29-1 and TRBJ2-7, with 7 bases fitting TRBD2. J lost 3 bases, V lost 4 bases, and 12 bases had no gene match. The CDR3 sequence is 15 residues long. Looked up from germline, CDR1 is SQVTM and CDR2 is ANQGSEA. In DNA form, the CDR3 reads TGCAGCGTTGTGGGAGGGGAAAGAGCGATCTACGAGCAGTACTTC. Translating gives CSVVGGERAIYEQYF.

This clone was found once. J is TRBJ2-2 and V is TRBV18; 11 positions match TRBD2. Germline trimming cut 2 bases from V and 5 bases from J; bases unmatched to any gene: 1. The CDR3 covers 15 residues. Germline loops: CDR1 KGHSH, CDR2 LQKENI. CDR3: CASSPGTSGTGELFF. In DNA, the CDR3 is TGTGCCAGCTCACCAGGGACTAGCGGAACCGGGGAGCTGTTTTTT.

The chain carries TRBV3-1 (or the pseudogene TRBV3-2) and TRBJ1-3, with TRBD1 as a possible D gene (5 bases). Germline V lookup: CDR1 LGHDT, CDR2 YNNKEL (reference sequence). This CDR3 has 17 residues. Trimming cost V 0 bases and J 4 bases, with 16 bases left between them. The CDR3 region has the DNA TGTGCCAGCAGCCAAGATCTGGGGGACTTGAGAGGAAACACCATATATTTT. Translating it yields CASSQDLGDLRGNTIYF.

This clone was counted once. V gene TRBV5-6 combines with J gene TRBJ1-3; 7 nucleotides align to TRBD1. This CDR3 has 16 residues. Germline CDR1 and CDR2: SGHDT and YYEEEE. J was trimmed by 4 bases and V by 4 bases; bases with no gene match: 11. CDR3 amino acids: CASSPRDSFSGNTIYF. The CDR3 bases are TGTGCCAGCAGCCCACGGGACAGTTTCTCCGGAAACACCATATATTTT.

This chain connects TRBV12-3 or TRBV12-4 to TRBJ1-5, with D uncertain. Trimming took off 1 base at V and 5 bases at J, with 3 bases between the two ends. The CDR3 length is 12 residues. DNA for the CDR3: TGTGCCAGCAGTTTAGAGCATCAGCCCCAGCATTTT. This codes for CASSLEHQPQHF.

The chain recombines TRBV4-2 with TRBJ2-7, with a tentative D call TRBD2 (5 bases). Trimming removed 4 bases at V and 0 bases at J, with 16 bases between. CDR1 LGHNA and CDR2 YNFKEQ come from the germline V gene. The CDR3 totals 16 residues. CDR3 region: CASSPRETGSSYEQYF. Here the CDR3 DNA reads TGTGCCAGCAGCCCCAGAGAGACGGGAAGCTCCTACGAGCAGTACTTC.

J is TRBJ2-5 and V is TRBV24-1, with D tentatively TRBD1 (5 bases). CDR3 size: 18 residues. The ends were cut back, 4 bases at V and 1 base at J, with 21 bases in the middle. Germline values: CDR1 KGHDR, CDR2 SFDVKD. The DNA for the CDR3 is TGTGCCACCAGTGACCCCTCCTTCTTGGGGCAGGGCCAAGAGACCCAGTACTTC. Protein: CATSDPSFLGQGQETQYF.

DNA for the CDR3: TGTGCCAGCAGTGGGGACAGTTATGGCTACACCTTC. As protein: CASSGDSYGYTF. This chain uses TRBV2 with TRBJ1-2; 7 bases are shared with TRBD1. The germline CDR1 and CDR2 sequences are SNHLY and FYNNEI. Trimming at V came to 4 bases and at J to 5 bases, leaving 1 base not matched to a gene. This CDR3 region has 12 residues.

The J gene is TRBJ1-1, the V gene TRBV3-1 (or the pseudogene TRBV3-2), with TRBD1 identical over 7 bases. The CDR3 extends over 14 amino acids. The junction had 4 bases not matched to a gene; V was cut back by 4 bases and J by 2 bases. Germline CDR1 is LGHDT and CDR2 is YNNKEL (reference sequence). Here the CDR3 reads CASSPGTDNTEAFF. CDR3 sequence (DNA): TGTGCCAGCAGCCCCGGGACAGACAACACTGAAGCTTTCTTT.

The chain is built from TRBV5-1 and TRBJ2-6, with 10 bases matching TRBD1. Germline CDR1 and CDR2: SGHRS and YFSETQ. This CDR3 contains 16 residues. V was clipped by 8 bases and J by 0 bases; unmatched bases: 5. The DNA of the CDR3 is TGCGCCAGAGCCGGGACAGGGGACTCTGGGGCCAACGTCCTGACTTTC. Its translation: CARAGTGDSGANVLTF.